This T cell receptor (beta chain) is from a study of T-cell memory formation after mild COVID-19. Whole-study findings and limits: Cross-reactive memory apparently joined, as some responding clones appeared in pre-infection memory.

As to this clonotype: What it binds is not known.

MiXCR, applied by TCRdb to the 5' RACE reads, yields one record per CDR3 protein. The data contain 450,000 to 650,000 distinct CDR3 sequences, roughly 17% of them singletons. The TCR was taken from an adult woman who had mild COVID-19 (a few samples of this study predate the infection). Cell type and time point are not known. Sequencing was carried out using PBMCs or a T cell subset sorted from them (not recorded which).

In DNA form, the CDR3 reads TGCAGCGCCAATGGACAGGGTCCCGGGGATGAGCAGTTCTTC. Protein sequence: CSANGQGPGDEQFF. The genes are TRBV29-1 and TRBJ2-1, with 8 bases lining up with TRBD1. Germline V gene lookup returns CDR1 SQVTM and CDR2 ANQGSEA. The CDR3 sequence is 14 residues long. V trimming: 7 bases; J trimming: 8 bases; junction bases outside the gene matches: 13.